The sequence of this T cell receptor beta chain was determined in a study of cytomegalovirus exposure and HLA in healthy donors. General observations from the study: It was shown in a later analysis that HLA-associated TCR beta chains were more clonally expanded than other, equally common chains. An analysis that was carried out later associated 15,000 to 20,000 TCR beta sequences with HLA alleles at 0.05 false discovery rate.

Germline lookup yields CDR1 MDHEN and CDR2 SYDVKM. There are 15 residues in the CDR3. The V segment lost 6 bases and the J segment 7 bases; nucleotides outside the gene matches: 6. Remarks on this clone: Its antigen remains unknown.

With 60 Vbeta and 13 Jbeta primers, the PCR was carried out. Produced via immunoSEQ multiplex PCR; TCRdb's table is partial and in-frame only. The sample records under 150,000 clones, around 72% being singletons. The chain combines TRBV28 with TRBJ2-2, with TRBD1 identical over 12 bases. The sequenced sample was PBMCs. The TCR was taken from a woman between 40 and 50 years old in good health and CMV-seronegative. CDR3 nucleotide sequence: TGTGCCAGCAGGCCGGGACAGGGGGCAGGCGGGGAGCTGTTTTTT. It translates to CASRPGQGAGGELFF.